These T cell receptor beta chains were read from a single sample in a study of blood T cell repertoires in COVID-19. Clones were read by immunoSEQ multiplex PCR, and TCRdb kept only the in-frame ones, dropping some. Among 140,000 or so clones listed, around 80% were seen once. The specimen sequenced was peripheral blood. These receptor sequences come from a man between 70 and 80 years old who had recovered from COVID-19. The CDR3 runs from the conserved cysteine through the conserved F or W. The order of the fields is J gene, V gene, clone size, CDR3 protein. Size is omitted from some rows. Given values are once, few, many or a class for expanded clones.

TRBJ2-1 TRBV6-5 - CASSYSAGDYNEQFF
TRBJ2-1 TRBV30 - CAWQEFGEQFF
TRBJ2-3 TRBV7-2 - CASSLGGVLEQYF
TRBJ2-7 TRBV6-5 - CALSLSGTYEQYF
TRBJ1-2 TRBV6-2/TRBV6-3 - CASSRGQGVSGYTF
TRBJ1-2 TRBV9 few CASRRGEGGYTF
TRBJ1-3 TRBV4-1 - CASSQPRQGLRGNTIYF
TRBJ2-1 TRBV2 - CASREGTSGIYEQFF
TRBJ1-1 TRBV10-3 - CAISDSSNTEAFF
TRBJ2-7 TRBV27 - CASSLSGTGPNEQYF
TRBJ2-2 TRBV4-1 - CASSQGLANTGELFF
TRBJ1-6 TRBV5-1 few CASSLASSSYNSPLHF
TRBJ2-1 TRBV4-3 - CASSQDASGDYNEQFF
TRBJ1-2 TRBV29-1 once CSVEKQADGYTF
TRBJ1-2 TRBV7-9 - CASSDSAGYGYTF
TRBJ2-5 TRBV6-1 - CASSEGGVAETQYF
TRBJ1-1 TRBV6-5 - CASSYAEQVAEAFF
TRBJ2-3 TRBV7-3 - CASSNRQGLPGTDTQYF
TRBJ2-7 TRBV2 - CASRATGLSYEQYF
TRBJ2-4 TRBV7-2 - CASSLSGNHKNIQYF
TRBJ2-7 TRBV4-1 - CASSQLRLGGVEQYF
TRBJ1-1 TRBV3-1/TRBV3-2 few CASNDRAGTEAFF
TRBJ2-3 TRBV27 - CASRTRGGSATDTQYF
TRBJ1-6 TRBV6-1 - CASSDVGTGNSPLHF
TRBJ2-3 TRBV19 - CASSIFQATDTQYF
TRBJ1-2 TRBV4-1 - CASSPPGTSVYGYTF
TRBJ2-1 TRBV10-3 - CAISDGGILISNEQFF
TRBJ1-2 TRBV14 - CASSQGGQGPANYGYTF
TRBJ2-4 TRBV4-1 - CASSQGGPKNIQYF
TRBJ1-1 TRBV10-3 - CAISESGGTTEAFF
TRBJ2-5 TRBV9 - CASSVGGGVGETQYF
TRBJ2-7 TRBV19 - CASSTSGSYEQYF
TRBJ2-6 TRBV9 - CASSVPLAGSFSPGANVLTF
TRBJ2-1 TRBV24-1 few CATSDSLAGGASNEQFF
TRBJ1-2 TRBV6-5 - CASSNPSPGGTF
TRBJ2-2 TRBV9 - CASSPGLAGTETGELFF
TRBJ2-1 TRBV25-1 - CASSEYKTGSNEQFF
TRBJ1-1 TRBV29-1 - CSVAVQANTEAFF
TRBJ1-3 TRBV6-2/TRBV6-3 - CASSYPVSNTIYF
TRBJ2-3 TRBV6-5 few CASSYSIREGTDTQYF
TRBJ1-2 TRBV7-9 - CASSLGVGGDYGYTF
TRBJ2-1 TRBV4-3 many CASSQDRAGPWGNEQFF
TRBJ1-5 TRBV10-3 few CAITDGDQPQHF
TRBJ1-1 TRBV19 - CASSNRENTEAFF
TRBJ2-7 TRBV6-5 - CASSYLGTGTNEQYF